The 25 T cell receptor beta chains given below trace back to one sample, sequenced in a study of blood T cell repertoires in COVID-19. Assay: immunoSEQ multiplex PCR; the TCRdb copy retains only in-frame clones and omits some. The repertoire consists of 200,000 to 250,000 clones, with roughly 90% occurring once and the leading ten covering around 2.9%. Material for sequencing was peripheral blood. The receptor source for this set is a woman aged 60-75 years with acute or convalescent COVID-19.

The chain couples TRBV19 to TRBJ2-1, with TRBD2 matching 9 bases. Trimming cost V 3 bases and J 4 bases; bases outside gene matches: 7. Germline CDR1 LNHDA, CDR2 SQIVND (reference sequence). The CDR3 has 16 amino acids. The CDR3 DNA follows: TGTGCCAGTAGTATTCAGCCGGGACTAGCATACAATGAGCAGTTCTTC. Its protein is CASSIQPGLAYNEQFF.

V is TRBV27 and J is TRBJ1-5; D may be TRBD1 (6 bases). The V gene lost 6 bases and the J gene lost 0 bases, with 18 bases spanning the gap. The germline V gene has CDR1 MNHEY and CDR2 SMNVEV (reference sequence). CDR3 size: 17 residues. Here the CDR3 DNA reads TGTGCCAGCAGCTCCCAGGGGTTTGGGAATAGCAATCAGCCCCAGCATTTT. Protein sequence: CASSSQGFGNSNQPQHF.

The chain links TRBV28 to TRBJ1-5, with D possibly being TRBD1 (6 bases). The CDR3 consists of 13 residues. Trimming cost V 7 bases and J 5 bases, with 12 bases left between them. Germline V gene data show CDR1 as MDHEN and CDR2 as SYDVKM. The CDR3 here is CASKVGAYQPQHF. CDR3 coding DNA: TGTGCCAGCAAAGTGGGGGCTTATCAGCCCCAGCATTTT.

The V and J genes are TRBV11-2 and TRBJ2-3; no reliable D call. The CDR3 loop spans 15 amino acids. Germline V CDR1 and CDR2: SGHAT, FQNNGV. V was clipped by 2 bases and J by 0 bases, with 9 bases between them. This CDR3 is CASSLNLASTDTQYF. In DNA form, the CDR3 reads TGTGCCAGCAGCTTAAATTTGGCTAGCACAGATACGCAGTATTTT.

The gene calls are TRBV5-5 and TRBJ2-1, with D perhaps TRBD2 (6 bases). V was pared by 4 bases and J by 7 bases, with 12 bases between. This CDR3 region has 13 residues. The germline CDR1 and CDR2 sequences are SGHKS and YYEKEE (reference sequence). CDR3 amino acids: CASSPGTRNEQFF. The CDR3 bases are TGTGCCAGCAGCCCCGGGACTCGAAATGAGCAGTTCTTC.

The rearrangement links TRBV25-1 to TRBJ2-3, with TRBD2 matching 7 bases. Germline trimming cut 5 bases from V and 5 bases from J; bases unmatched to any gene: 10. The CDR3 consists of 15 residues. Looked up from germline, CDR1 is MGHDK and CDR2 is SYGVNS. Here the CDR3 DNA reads TGTGCCAGCAGTCCCGGGGGGAGGAGGAAAGATACGCAGTATTTT. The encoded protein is CASSPGGRRKDTQYF.

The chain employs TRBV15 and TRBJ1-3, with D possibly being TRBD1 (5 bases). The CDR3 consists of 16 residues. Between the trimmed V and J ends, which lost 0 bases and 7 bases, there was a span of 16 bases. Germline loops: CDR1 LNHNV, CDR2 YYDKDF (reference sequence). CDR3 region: CATSREIGRVRNTIYF. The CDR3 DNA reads TGTGCCACCAGCAGAGAAATTGGCAGGGTGAGGAACACCATATATTTT.

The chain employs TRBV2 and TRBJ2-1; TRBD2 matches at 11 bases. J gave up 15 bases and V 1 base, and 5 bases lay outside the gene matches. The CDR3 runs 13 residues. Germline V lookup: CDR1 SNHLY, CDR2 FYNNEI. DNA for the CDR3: TGTGCCAGCAGTGAAGAAAGAGGGACTAGCGGGTTCTTC. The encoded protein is CASSEERGTSGFF.

This CDR3 is CATSTWTGHNEQFF. CDR3 in DNA: TGTGCCACCAGCACCTGGACAGGACACAATGAGCAGTTCTTC. The chain joins TRBV15 to TRBJ2-1; TRBD1 matches at 7 bases. The CDR3 sequence is 14 residues long. CDR1 is LNHNV and CDR2 is YYDKDF in the germline V gene (reference sequence). The junction had 5 bases not matched to a gene; V was cut back by 4 bases and J by 5 bases.

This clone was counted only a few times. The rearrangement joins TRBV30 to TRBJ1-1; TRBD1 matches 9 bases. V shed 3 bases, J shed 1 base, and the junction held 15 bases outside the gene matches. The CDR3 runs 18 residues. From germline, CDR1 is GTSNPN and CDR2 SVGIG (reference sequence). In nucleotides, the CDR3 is TGTGCCTGGAGCTCCAACCGGGACAGGGCGACGTCGAACACTGAAGCTTTCTTT. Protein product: CAWSSNRDRATSNTEAFF.

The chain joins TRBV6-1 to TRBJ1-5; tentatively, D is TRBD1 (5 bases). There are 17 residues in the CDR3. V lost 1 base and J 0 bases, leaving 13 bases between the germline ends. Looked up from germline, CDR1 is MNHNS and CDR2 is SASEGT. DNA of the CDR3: TGTGCCAGCAGTGAAGAAGGACATTTTTTTAGCAATCAGCCCCAGCATTTT. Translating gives CASSEEGHFFSNQPQHF.

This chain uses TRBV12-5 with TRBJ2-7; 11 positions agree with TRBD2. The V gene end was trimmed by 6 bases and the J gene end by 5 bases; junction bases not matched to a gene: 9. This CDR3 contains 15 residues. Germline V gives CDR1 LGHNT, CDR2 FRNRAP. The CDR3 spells CASGSPTSGGDEQYF. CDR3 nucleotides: TGTGCTAGTGGCTCTCCTACTAGCGGGGGCGACGAGCAGTACTTC.

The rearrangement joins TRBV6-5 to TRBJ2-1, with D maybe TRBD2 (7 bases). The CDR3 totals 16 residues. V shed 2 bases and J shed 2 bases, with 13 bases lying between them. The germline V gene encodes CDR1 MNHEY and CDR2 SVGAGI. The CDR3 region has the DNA TGTGCCAGCAGTTACACGAGGGAGGGGGCCTACAATGAGCAGTTCTTC. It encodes CASSYTREGAYNEQFF.

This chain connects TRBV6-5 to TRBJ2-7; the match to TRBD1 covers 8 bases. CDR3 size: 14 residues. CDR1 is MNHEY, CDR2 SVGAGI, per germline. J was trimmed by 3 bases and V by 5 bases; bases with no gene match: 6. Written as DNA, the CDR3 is TGTGCCAGCAGTAGGACAGGGACCCGCTACGAGCAGTACTTC. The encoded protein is CASSRTGTRYEQYF.

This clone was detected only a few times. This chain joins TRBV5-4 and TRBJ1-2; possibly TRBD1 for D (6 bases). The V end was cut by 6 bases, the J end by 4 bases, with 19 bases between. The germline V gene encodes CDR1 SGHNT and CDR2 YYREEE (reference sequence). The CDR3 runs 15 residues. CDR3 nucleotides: TGTGCCAGCAAGGACGGGGGGGCAGTCGGCTATGGCTACACCTTC. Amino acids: CASKDGGAVGYGYTF.

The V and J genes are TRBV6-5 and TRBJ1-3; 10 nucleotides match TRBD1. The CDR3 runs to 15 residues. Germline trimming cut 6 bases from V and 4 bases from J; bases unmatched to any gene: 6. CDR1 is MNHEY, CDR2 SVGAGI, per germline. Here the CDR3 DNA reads TGTGCCAGCAGAAGGGACAGGGGAGTCGGAAACACCATATATTTT. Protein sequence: CASRRDRGVGNTIYF.

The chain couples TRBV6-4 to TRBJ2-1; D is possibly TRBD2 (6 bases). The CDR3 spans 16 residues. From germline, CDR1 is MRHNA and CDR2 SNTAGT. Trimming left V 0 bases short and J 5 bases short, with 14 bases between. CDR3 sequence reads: CASSDSGAGKDNEQFF. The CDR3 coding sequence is TGTGCCAGCAGTGACTCAGGGGCGGGAAAGGACAATGAGCAGTTCTTC.

The DNA for the CDR3 is TGTGCCTGGAGTGTTAGTAGACTACCTATACATGGCTACACCTTC. Its protein product is CAWSVSRLPIHGYTF. The genes are TRBV30 and TRBJ1-2; no clear D. The CDR3 has 15 amino acids. Trimming removed 0 bases from V and 6 bases from J, with 17 bases in between. Germline assignment: CDR1 GTSNPN and CDR2 SVGIG (reference sequence).

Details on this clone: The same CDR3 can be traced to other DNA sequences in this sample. The CDR3 reads CASSPGTGYEQYF. The CDR3 DNA reads as TGTGCCAGCTCACCTGGGACAGGGTACGAGCAGTACTTC. The rearrangement joins TRBV18 to TRBJ2-7; 9 bases map to TRBD1. In germline, CDR1 is KGHSH, CDR2 LQKENI. Trimming at V came to 3 bases and at J to 4 bases, leaving 1 base not matched to a gene. The CDR3 consists of 13 residues. The whole variable domain, remainder taken from reference TRBV18 and TRBJ2-7, is NAGVMQNPRHLVRRRGQEARLRCSPMKGHSHVYWYRQLPEEGLKFMVYLQKENIIDESGMPKERFSAEFPKEGPSILRIQQVVRGDSAAYFCASSPGTGYEQYFGPGTRLTVT.

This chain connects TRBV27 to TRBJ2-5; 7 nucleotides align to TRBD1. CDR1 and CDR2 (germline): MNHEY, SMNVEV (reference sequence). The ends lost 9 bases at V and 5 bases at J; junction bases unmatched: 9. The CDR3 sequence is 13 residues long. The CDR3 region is CASTNRGMETQYF. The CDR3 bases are TGTGCCAGTACCAACAGGGGCATGGAGACCCAGTACTTC.

DNA of the CDR3: TGTGCCAGCAGCCCCTCCTCGCCTGGGGCGCCCCAGCATTTT. This translates into CASSPSSPGAPQHF. This rearrangement joins TRBV7-9 to TRBJ1-5, with D tentatively TRBD1 (5 bases). The CDR3 totals 14 residues. Per germline, CDR1 SEHNR and CDR2 FQNEAQ (reference sequence). Trimming cost V 5 bases and J 9 bases, with 17 bases left between them.

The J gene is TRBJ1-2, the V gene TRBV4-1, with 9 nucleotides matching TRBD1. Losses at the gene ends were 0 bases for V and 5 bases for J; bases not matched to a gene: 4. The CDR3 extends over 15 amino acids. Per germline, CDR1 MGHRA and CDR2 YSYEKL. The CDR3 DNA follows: TGCGCCAGCAGCCAAGAACTTGGGACAGGGTATGGCTACACCTTC. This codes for CASSQELGTGYGYTF.

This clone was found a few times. Here the CDR3 DNA reads TGCGCCAGCAGTGACGGGACAGGGGGCGTCTACGAGCAGTACTTC. It encodes CASSDGTGGVYEQYF. The rearrangement joins TRBV10-1 to TRBJ2-7; 12 bases align to TRBD1. Trimming took 3 bases from V and 3 from J; bases not matched to a gene: 3. Germline CDR1 is WNHNN and CDR2 is SYGVQD (reference sequence). The CDR3 spans 15 residues.

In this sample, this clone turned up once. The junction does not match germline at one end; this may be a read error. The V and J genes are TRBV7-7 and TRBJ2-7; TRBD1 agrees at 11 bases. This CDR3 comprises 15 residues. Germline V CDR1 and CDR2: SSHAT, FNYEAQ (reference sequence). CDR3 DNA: TGTGCTAGCAGCTTTGGACAGGGGGCACCCTACGAGCAGTACTTC. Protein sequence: CASSFGQGAPYEQYF.

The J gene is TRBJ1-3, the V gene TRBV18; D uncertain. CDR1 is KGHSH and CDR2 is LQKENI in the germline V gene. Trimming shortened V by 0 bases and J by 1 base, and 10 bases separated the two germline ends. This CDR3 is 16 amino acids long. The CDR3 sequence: CASSPPQLLSGNTIYF. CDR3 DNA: TGTGCCAGCTCACCACCGCAACTATTATCTGGAAACACCATATATTTT.